This TCR beta chain was sequenced for a study of cytomegalovirus exposure and HLA in healthy donors. Overall study results and limits: An Asian-associated ancestry cluster reportedly showed fewer N-insertions than the approximately 650-donor mean in a later analysis. According to an earlier analysis, most TCR beta V segments yielded productive rearrangements about 90% or about 30% of the time. Reportedly, HLA-A and HLA-B alleles of most subjects were accurately predicted from TCR beta.

The PCR contained 60 Vbeta and 13 Jbeta primers. Per the original methods: In a later analysis, the count reached 75 million to 90 million unique TCR beta chains, with roughly 11 million shared. Data came from immunoSEQ multiplex PCR; TCRdb stores just in-frame clones and leaves some out. The DNA was the basis for D and trimming; V, J and clone size are from that table. Found here are about 150,000 clones, 70% to 85% of them singletons; the top ten hold approximately 1.8%. The CDR3 sequence is 15 residues long. CDR1 is ENHRY and CDR2 is SYGVKD in the germline V gene. V was clipped by 3 bases and J by 4 bases; unmatched bases: 4. About this clone: Its antigen is unidentified.

The sequence came from a man aged 35 to 55 in good health and CMV-seronegative. Sequenced: PBMCs. The chain combines TRBV10-3 with TRBJ2-2; 8 nucleotides agree with TRBD1. The CDR3 protein is CAISDRGPGTGELFF. The CDR3 DNA reads TGTGCCATCAGTGACAGGGGGCCGGGCACCGGGGAGCTGTTTTTT.